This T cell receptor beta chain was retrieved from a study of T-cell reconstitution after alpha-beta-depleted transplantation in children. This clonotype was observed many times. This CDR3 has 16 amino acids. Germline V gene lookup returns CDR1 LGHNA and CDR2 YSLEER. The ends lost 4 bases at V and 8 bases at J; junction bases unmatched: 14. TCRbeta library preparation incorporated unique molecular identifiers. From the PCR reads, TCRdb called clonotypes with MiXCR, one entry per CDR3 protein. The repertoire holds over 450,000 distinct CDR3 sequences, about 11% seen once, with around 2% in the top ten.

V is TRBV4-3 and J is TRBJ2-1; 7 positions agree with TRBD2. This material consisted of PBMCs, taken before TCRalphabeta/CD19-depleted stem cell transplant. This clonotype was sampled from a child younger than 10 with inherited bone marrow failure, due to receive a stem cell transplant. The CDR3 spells CASSLRTRLPPDEQFF. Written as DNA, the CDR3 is TGCGCCAGCAGCCTCAGGACTAGGCTCCCTCCGGATGAGCAGTTCTTC.